Listed below are T cell receptor beta chains from one sample, sequenced in a study of shared T cell receptors in the human thymus. Some clones are missing from TCRdb's copy, which holds only in-frame ones; the method was immunoSEQ multiplex PCR. The repertoire holds over 60,000 clones, about 95% seen once, with about 0.036% in the top ten. Material: thymocytes. The receptor source for this set is a human donor. CDR3s include the opening cysteine and the closing phenylalanine or tryptophan. Clone size appears in some rows only: once, few, many, or a class for an expanded clone.

clone_size	j_call	cdr3_length	v_call	cdr3_aa
NA	TRBJ2-6	16	TRBV27	CASSHERGLGANVLTF
NA	TRBJ2-3	14	TRBV5-8	CASSYGQATDTQYF
NA	TRBJ2-3	16	TRBV11-2	CASSLGYRGSTDTQYF
NA	TRBJ2-2	16	TRBV19	CASSIPGTDNTGELFF
NA	TRBJ2-5	14	TRBV11-1	CASSRRRPEETQYF
NA	TRBJ1-6	18	TRBV7-3	CASSLKGAGWSYNSPLHF
once	TRBJ1-4	16	TRBV18	CASSPPRTAPNEKLFF
once	TRBJ2-7	13	TRBV19	CASSAVKGGEQYF
NA	TRBJ1-6	11	TRBV6-1	CASTHNSPLHF
NA	TRBJ1-6	12	TRBV5-6	CASSLGYSPLHF
NA	TRBJ1-2	15	TRBV5-1	CASSLDPKKVYGHTF
NA	TRBJ2-7	13	TRBV27	CASRFGGNYEQYF
NA	TRBJ1-6	14	TRBV27	CASRGGQGNSPLHF
NA	TRBJ2-4	18	TRBV5-1	CASSFAAGATLAKNIQYF
NA	TRBJ1-2	13	TRBV5-4	CASSLATGNGYTF
NA	TRBJ2-5	15	TRBV25-1	CASAIGGGPQETQYF
NA	TRBJ1-1	16	TRBV27	CASSARKAGASFEAFF
NA	TRBJ1-1	16	TRBV7-2	CASSLAGFGRYTEAFF
NA	TRBJ2-1	16	TRBV9	CASSPLAGGENNEQFF
NA	TRBJ2-3	19	TRBV7-8	CATLTPTTDQISDSDTQYF
NA	TRBJ1-2	14	TRBV5-1	CASSSFKNNYGYTF
NA	TRBJ2-5	12	TRBV12-5	CASGLGRETQYF
NA	TRBJ2-1	18	TRBV5-8	CASSLGLFRGASYNEQFF
few	TRBJ1-6	15	TRBV27	CASSLGPGTGSPLHF
NA	TRBJ2-3	19	TRBV4-1	CASSRRLAGPCAGTDTQYF
NA	TRBJ1-1	13	TRBV4-1	CASSQGQNTEAFF
NA	TRBJ2-7	20	TRBV7-8	CASSFHRDRGFFPSPYEQYF
NA	TRBJ2-7	14	TRBV4-3	CASSRNRGFWEQYF
NA	TRBJ1-2	15	TRBV15	CATSRANTGAGGYTF
few	TRBJ1-2	14	TRBV2	CASSGTGEVGGYTF
once	TRBJ2-3	16	TRBV6-5	CASSYVAGGSTDTQYF
NA	TRBJ2-1	13	TRBV25-1	CASSEFVQGPQFF
once	TRBJ2-1	18	TRBV4-3	CASSQVKLAGGCYNEQFF
NA	TRBJ1-1	16	TRBV14	CASSPWQGRRNTEAFF
once	TRBJ2-1	16	TRBV9	CASSVALAGETNEQFF
NA	TRBJ1-5	14	TRBV30	CAWSVHRVNQPQHF
NA	TRBJ2-4	13	TRBV7-9	CASSLARDNIQYF
NA	TRBJ1-2	16	TRBV19	CASSSLKRNANYGYTF
NA	TRBJ2-7	15	TRBV4-1	CASSPGTGGSYEQYF
NA	TRBJ1-1	17	TRBV5-4	CASSLEGMGNMNTEAFF
NA	TRBJ1-2	11	TRBV28	CATDSLSGYTF
NA	TRBJ1-5	13	TRBV7-2	CASSPDTNQPQHF
NA	NA	15	TRBV2	CASSGARILSYEQYF
NA	TRBJ2-5	18	TRBV18	CASSPPASRSLYQETQYF